A single sample gave rise to the 14 T cell receptor beta chains below, sequenced in a study of spatial heterogeneity in lung cancer. Findings and caveats of the study: Expanded intratumoral alpha and beta TCR counts tracked tumor mutation counts.

The antigens of these receptors remain unknown. MiXCR, applied by TCRdb to the 5' RACE reads, yields one record per CDR3 protein. The sample contains about 18,000 distinct CDR3 sequences, under 10% of which appear only once. This sample's time point: sample taken at primary tumor resection. Source: lung tumor tissue, taken at surgery. These receptors were taken from a male donor with early-stage non-small cell lung cancer.

In its sample, this clonotype was seen many times. The CDR3 is CATEGEGYEQYF. The CDR3 DNA follows: TGTGCCACGGAGGGCGAGGGTTACGAGCAGTACTTC. V usage is TRBV27 and J usage is TRBJ2-7; D may be TRBD2 (6 bases). The CDR3 sequence is 12 residues long. Germline V gives CDR1 MNHEY, CDR2 SMNVEV (reference sequence). The ends were cut back, 10 bases at V and 4 bases at J, with 14 bases in the middle.

By its share, this clonotype is medium-sized (0.01 to 0.1%). The rearrangement links TRBV6-5 to TRBJ1-5; D perhaps matches TRBD1 (5 bases). The CDR3 is 13 residues long. V shed 6 bases and J shed 3 bases, with 9 bases lying between them. The germline V gene has CDR1 MNHEY and CDR2 SVGAGI. The CDR3 DNA sequence: TGTGCCAGCAGGAAACAGGACAATCAGCCCCAGCATTTT. It is translated as CASRKQDNQPQHF.

This clonotype was seen ten or more times. The chain recombines TRBV9 with TRBJ2-6; 7 bases fit TRBD1. The V gene's germline CDR1 is SGDLS and CDR2 YYNGEE. J was trimmed by 0 bases and V by 4 bases; bases with no gene match: 4. There are 16 residues in the CDR3. CDR3 sequence: CASSSDRSSGANVLTF. The CDR3 region has the DNA TGTGCCAGCAGCTCGGACAGGTCCTCTGGGGCCAACGTCCTGACTTTC.

This clonotype has a handful of counts. The rearrangement joins TRBV28 to TRBJ1-2, with D uncertain. The CDR3 consists of 13 residues. From germline, CDR1 is MDHEN and CDR2 SYDVKM. The germline V and J ends were trimmed by 2 bases and 10 bases, with 14 bases remaining between them. The CDR3 spells CASSLAPFSVYTF. CDR3 nucleotides: TGTGCCAGCAGTTTAGCCCCTTTTAGTGTCTACACCTTC.

This chain joins TRBV5-6 and TRBJ1-1; D is unresolved. Germline V gene sequence: CDR1 SGHDT, CDR2 YYEEEE. The CDR3 length is 11 residues. V was cut by 4 bases and J by 8 bases, with 9 bases left in between. The chain's CDR3 is CASSRIQEAFF. The CDR3 bases are TGTGCCAGCAGCCGAATACAGGAAGCTTTCTTT.

The chain carries TRBV28 and TRBJ2-5; weak D call: TRBD2 (6 bases). The CDR3 contains 14 residues. V lost 2 bases, J lost 1 base, and 8 bases lay in between. Germline-derived CDR1 and CDR2 are MDHEN and SYDVKM. The CDR3 sequence: CASSLGGGQETQYF. CDR3 nucleotides: TGTGCCAGCAGTTTAGGGGGAGGCCAAGAGACCCAGTACTTC. Using reference TRBV28 and TRBJ2-5 for the parts outside the CDR3, the full variable domain is DVKVTQSSRYLVKRTGEKVFLECVQDMDHENMFWYRQDPGLGLRLIYFSYDVKMKEKGDIPEGYSVSREKKERFSLILESASTNQTSMYLCASSLGGGQETQYFGPGTRLLVL.

In this sample, this clonotype turned up many times. The chain uses TRBV4-2 and TRBJ2-1, with D tentatively TRBD2 (5 bases). The CDR3 covers 15 residues. V lost 1 base, J lost 4 bases, and 11 bases lay in between. CDR1 is LGHNA and CDR2 is YNFKEQ in the germline V gene. As DNA, the CDR3 is TGTGCCAGCAGCCAAGTCGGGGAAGGGTACAATGAGCAGTTCTTC. Translated: CASSQVGEGYNEQFF.

V gene TRBV5-1 combines with J gene TRBJ2-2; D uncertain. The germline CDR1 and CDR2 sequences are SGHRS and YFSETQ. This CDR3 has 15 residues. Trimming removed 0 bases from V and 5 bases from J, with 11 bases in between. The CDR3 nucleotides are TGCGCCAGCAGCTTGGACAGCCTAGTAACCGGGGAGCTGTTTTTT. It encodes CASSLDSLVTGELFF.

This clonotype was picked up many times. V gene TRBV2 combines with J gene TRBJ1-6; no clear D gene. V was pared by 4 bases and J by 10 bases, with 14 bases between. Germline V gene lookup returns CDR1 SNHLY and CDR2 FYNNEI. The length of the CDR3 is 14 residues. This chain's CDR3 is CASSAGIETSPLHF. Written as DNA, the CDR3 is TGTGCCAGCAGTGCGGGGATAGAAACATCACCCCTCCACTTT. The full variable domain, in which reference TRBV2 and TRBJ1-6 provide the parts outside the CDR3, is EPEVTQTPSHQVTQMGQEVILRCVPISNHLYFYWYRQILGQKVEFLVSFYNNEISEKSEIFDDQFSVERPDGSNFTLKIRSTKLEDSAMYFCASSAGIETSPLHFGNGTRLTVT.

The chain is built from TRBV20-1 and TRBJ1-5; TRBD1 agrees at 7 bases. The junction had 9 bases not matched to a gene; V was cut back by 3 bases and J by 7 bases. Per germline, CDR1 DFQATT and CDR2 SNEGSKA (reference sequence). The CDR3 totals 14 residues. CDR3 bases: TGCAGTGCTAGGACAGGGAATTATAACCAGCCCCAGCATTTT. This codes for CSARTGNYNQPQHF.

A note on this clonotype: It may be a read error: a sequence one base away is much more abundant. No conserved phenylalanine or tryptophan ends this CDR3, so it is likely a read error. V and J are TRBV29-1 and TRBJ2-4; D gene unclear. Germline V gene lookup returns CDR1 SQVTM and CDR2 ANQGSEA. V shed 4 bases and J shed 0 bases, with 10 bases lying between them. CDR3 length equals 14 residues. CDR3 in DNA: TGCAGCGTTGTAGGGAATTTAGCCAAAAACATTCAGTACTGC. Protein product: CSVVGNLAKNIQYC.

In its sample, this clonotype was seen many times. J is TRBJ1-3 and V is TRBV27; 7 bases map to TRBD1. V shed 7 bases and J 0 bases; nucleotides not matched to a gene: 6. In germline, CDR1 is MNHEY, CDR2 SMNVEV (reference sequence). This CDR3 region has 15 residues. The chain's CDR3 is CASKSDRSSGNTIYF. In nucleotides, the CDR3 is TGTGCCAGCAAATCGGACAGGAGCTCTGGAAACACCATATATTTT.

This clonotype was counted at least ten times. This sequence joins TRBV19 and TRBJ1-5, with D maybe TRBD1 (5 bases). CDR3 length equals 13 residues. The V and J ends lost 2 bases and 7 bases respectively, with 9 bases between them. Germline assignment: CDR1 LNHDA and CDR2 SQIVND (reference sequence). The CDR3 DNA follows: TGTGCCAGTAGTATACGGGGGGACCAGCCCCAGCATTTT. It yields the protein CASSIRGDQPQHF. The whole variable domain, remainder taken from reference TRBV19 and TRBJ1-5, is DGGITQSPKYLFRKEGQNVTLSCEQNLNHDAMYWYRQDPGQGLRLIYYSQIVNDFQKGDIAEGYSVSREKKESFPLTVTSAQKNPTAFYLCASSIRGDQPQHFGDGTRLSIL.

This clonotype was found a few times. A much larger clone lies one base from this, so it may be a read error. V usage is TRBV19 and J usage is TRBJ1-5; D not certain. Germline-derived CDR1 and CDR2 are LNHDA and SQIVND (reference sequence). The CDR3 is 13 amino acids. CDR3 amino acids: CASSSTSKAPQNF. The CDR3 DNA reads TGTGCCAGTAGCTCGACAAGTAAAGCGCCCCAGAATTTT.